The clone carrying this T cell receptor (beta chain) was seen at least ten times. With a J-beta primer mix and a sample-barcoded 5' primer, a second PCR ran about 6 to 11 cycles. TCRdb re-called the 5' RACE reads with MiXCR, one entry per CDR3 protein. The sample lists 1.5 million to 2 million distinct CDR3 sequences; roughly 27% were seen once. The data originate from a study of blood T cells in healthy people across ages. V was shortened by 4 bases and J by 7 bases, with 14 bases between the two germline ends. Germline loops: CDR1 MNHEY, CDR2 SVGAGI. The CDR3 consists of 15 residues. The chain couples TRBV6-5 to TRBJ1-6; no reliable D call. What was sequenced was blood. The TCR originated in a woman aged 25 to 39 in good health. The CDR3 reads CASSFDSSYNSPLHF. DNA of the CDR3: TGTGCCAGCAGTTTCGACTCCAGCTACAATTCACCCCTCCACTTT.